A selection of T cell receptor beta chains follows, all from one sample in a study of blood T cells in healthy people across ages. TCRdb used MiXCR to reprocess the 5' RACE reads, holding one entry per CDR3 protein. Here the sample spans hundreds of thousands of distinct CDR3 sequences, roughly 60% being singletons. Input material: blood. All receptors come from a man aged 30-40 years in good health. CDR3s include the opening cysteine and the closing phenylalanine or tryptophan. The order of the fields is D gene, J gene, V gene, clone size, CDR3 DNA, CDR3 protein. The D gene is left open where the match is weak. Size is stated for part of the rows, as once, few or many counts, or as a class when the clone is expanded.

TRBD2 TRBJ2-5 TRBV7-9 . TGTGCCAGCAGCCCAGGACTAGTTTTGGAGACCCAGTACTTC CASSPGLVLETQYF
. TRBJ2-5 TRBV9 . TGTGCCAGCAATCAGGAGCAGTACTTC CASNQEQYF
TRBD1 TRBJ2-7 TRBV5-1 . TGCGCCAGCAGCTTGGCCCCAACAGGGGTCAACGAGCAGTACTTC CASSLAPTGVNEQYF
. TRBJ2-7 TRBV27 few TGTGCCAGCCGCTCCCTTGGAGCAGACGACGAGCAGTACTTC CASRSLGADDEQYF
TRBD2 TRBJ2-7 TRBV20-1 . TGCAGTGCTAGAACTAGCGGGAGGGACGAGCAGTACTTC CSARTSGRDEQYF
. TRBJ1-2 TRBV7-2 . TGTGCCAGCAGCTTAGTACAGGGAATCTATGGCTACACCTTC CASSLVQGIYGYTF
TRBD1 TRBJ1-2 TRBV6-5 few TGTGCCAGCAGTCGAATACTGGACAGGGTGGGTGGCTACACCTTC CASSRILDRVGGYTF
TRBD2 TRBJ2-1 TRBV12-3/TRBV12-4 . TGTGCCAGCAGCCCCCCCGGGGGGACCTACAATGAGCAGTTCTTC CASSPPGGTYNEQFF
. TRBJ2-7 TRBV6-6 . TGTGCCAGCAGACCGACAGGTGGACGTCGTACCTACGAGCAGTACTTC CASRPTGGRRTYEQYF
. TRBJ2-5 TRBV11-2 few TGTGCCAGCAGCTACGTGGGGACCCAGTACTTC CASSYVGTQYF
TRBD2 TRBJ2-7 TRBV4-2 . TGTGCCAGCAGCCCCGCGAACGGACTAGTCGGCGAGCAGTACTTC CASSPANGLVGEQYF
. TRBJ2-5 TRBV6-6 few TGTGCCAGCAGTCTACAGGGTGGGGGAGAGACCCAGTACTTC CASSLQGGGETQYF
TRBD1 TRBJ2-1 TRBV4-3 few TGCGCCAGCAGTAAGGGGACAGGGCCCTTCGCTGAGCAGTTCTTC CASSKGTGPFAEQFF
. TRBJ2-5 TRBV6-1 . TGTGCCAGCACACTTCGTTCTCAAGAGACCCAGTACTTC CASTLRSQETQYF
. TRBJ2-4 TRBV7-6 . TGTGCCAGCAGCTCAGAGGCCCCAGGGTCAAACATTCAGTACTTC CASSSEAPGSNIQYF
. TRBJ1-3 TRBV12-3/TRBV12-4 . TGTGCCAGCAGTTTAGGGGGGACTGGAAACACCATATATTTT CASSLGGTGNTIYF
. TRBJ1-2 TRBV28 once TGTGCCGGCAGTTTGGCCCGTGCGGGACGAGCGAACTATGGCTACACCTTC CAGSLARAGRANYGYTF
. TRBJ2-7 TRBV18 once TGTGCCAGCTCACCGGAGCGCTTCCACGAGCAGTACTTC CASSPERFHEQYF